These T cell receptor beta chains were read from a single sample in a study of T cell repertoires in aging, cancer and after chemotherapy. MiXCR, applied by TCRdb to the multiplex PCR reads, yields one record per CDR3 protein. The sample consists of around 6,000 distinct CDR3 sequences, 38% of them appearing once. Input material: blood. The receptors were gathered from a human donor with a blood cancer. Each CDR3 is given with its conserved first and last residue. Each record gives: J gene, D gene, V gene, clone size, CDR3 DNA, CDR3 protein. The D gene is left open where the match is weak. Size tells how often a clone was seen (once, few, many) or the class of an expanded clone, and some rows leave it out.

TRBJ1-1 . TRBV6-4 . TGTGCCAGCAGTGATGAGGGGGGCACTGAAGCTTTCTTT CASSDEGGTEAFF
TRBJ1-2 . TRBV20-1 few TGCAGTGCTGCGAGCGATTCCATCTATGGCTACACCTTC CSAASDSIYGYTF
TRBJ2-1 TRBD1 TRBV6-2/TRBV6-3 . TGTGCCAGCAGTCCGACAATCGACAGGGGGAAACGGAATGAGCAGTTCTTC CASSPTIDRGKRNEQFF
TRBJ2-7 . TRBV27 . TGTGCCAGCAGTTTGGACCCATACTACGAGCAGTACTTC CASSLDPYYEQYF
TRBJ2-7 TRBD1 TRBV6-5 . TGTGCCAGTTTGAGGGGGCAGGGGGCCTACTACGAGCAGTACTTC CASLRGQGAYYEQYF
TRBJ2-5 TRBD2 TRBV29-1 medium-sized TGCAGCGTTTACGCCGCGACGGGAGGAGAGACCCAGTACTTC CSVYAATGGETQYF
TRBJ1-1 . TRBV6-1 . TGTGCCAGTCAGCAGGGAAGGAGTGAGACTGAAGCTTTCTTT CASQQGRSETEAFF
TRBJ2-5 . TRBV7-9 few TGTGCCAGCAGCTTAGGGCCTAGCTCCCAAGAGACCCAGTACTTC CASSLGPSSQETQYF
TRBJ2-7 . TRBV4-3 . TGTGCCAGCAGCCAAGCCGAGGGCGGATCTTACGAGCAGTACTTC CASSQAEGGSYEQYF
TRBJ1-2 . TRBV28 once TGTGCCAGCAGTTCCCCGGACAGCGGCTACACCTTC CASSSPDSGYTF
TRBJ2-7 . TRBV19 . TGTGCCAGTAGTATAAGCAGGTCCTACGAGCAGTACTTC CASSISRSYEQYF
TRBJ1-6 . TRBV27 few TGTGCCAGCAGACAGGGCCCCCTTTCACCCCTCCACTTT CASRQGPLSPLHF
TRBJ2-2 TRBD1 TRBV12-3/TRBV12-4 few TGTGCCAGCAGAAGGACAGGGAACACCGGGGAGCTGTTTTTT CASRRTGNTGELFF
TRBJ1-2 . TRBV6-1 few TGTGCCAGCAGAATGGGAACTAACTATGGCTACACCTTC CASRMGTNYGYTF
TRBJ1-5 TRBD1 TRBV6-5 . TGTGCCAGCAGAGGGACCGGGACAGTAGGTCAGCCCCAGCATTTT CASRGTGTVGQPQHF
TRBJ2-1 . TRBV6-5 . TGTGCCAGCAGTTACCTAGGGGCTACGGGGAATGAGCAGTTCTTC CASSYLGATGNEQFF
TRBJ1-5 TRBD1 TRBV27 . TGTGCCAGCAGTAAAGGGGGCGGTCAGCCCCAGCATTTT CASSKGGGQPQHF
TRBJ2-1 . TRBV6-1 once TGTGCCAGCACCCCTTTCGGGACGGTCACCTACAATGAGCAGTTCTTC CASTPFGTVTYNEQFF
TRBJ1-1 . TRBV5-5 once TGCGCCAGCAGCGGCGGACAGCTTGGATTGAACACTGAAGCTTTCTTT CASSGGQLGLNTEAFF
TRBJ1-5 TRBD1 TRBV29-1 . TGCAGCGCTGGGACAGGGAAGAATCAGCCCCAGCATTTT CSAGTGKNQPQHF
TRBJ2-3 TRBD2 TRBV5-6 . TGTGCCAGCAGCGCAACAGCCGGGACTAGCGGGAGATGGGGCACAGATACGCAGTATTTT CASSATAGTSGRWGTDTQYF
TRBJ1-3 . TRBV19 few TGTGCCAGTAGTAGGGGGCTGGGGGCCTCTGGAAACACCATATATTTT CASSRGLGASGNTIYF
TRBJ1-4 . TRBV5-5 few TGTGCCAGCAGCTTGACCCCCGGGGGGCCAACTAATGAAAAACTGTTTTTT CASSLTPGGPTNEKLFF
TRBJ2-5 . TRBV12-3/TRBV12-4 few TGTGCCAGCAGCTCGAACAGGGAGCAAGAGACCCAGTACTTC CASSSNREQETQYF
TRBJ2-1 . TRBV5-4 . TGTGCCAGCAGCTGGATGGCGGGGAACTTTAATGAGCAGTTCTTC CASSWMAGNFNEQFF
TRBJ1-3 TRBD1 TRBV29-1 . TGCAGCATAGGACAGGGGAGCTCTGGAAACACCATATATTTT CSIGQGSSGNTIYF
TRBJ2-6 . TRBV19 medium-sized TGTGCCAGTAGTATCGGACTTGGGGGGGCCAACGTCCTGACTTTC CASSIGLGGANVLTF
TRBJ2-5 . TRBV27 . TGTGCCAGCAGTTTATCGAACTTGGGCTACCAGTACTTC CASSLSNLGYQYF
TRBJ1-2 . TRBV6-5 medium-sized TGTGCCAGCAGTTACTCTGCCAGGGCCTATGGCTACACCTTC CASSYSARAYGYTF
TRBJ2-7 . TRBV18 . TGTGCCAGCTCACCACGCCGAGACCACGAGCAGTACTTC CASSPRRDHEQYF
TRBJ2-7 . TRBV7-6 few TGTGCCAGCAGCTTAAGAAGTCCCGGCCCCTCCTACGAGCAGTACTTC CASSLRSPGPSYEQYF
TRBJ2-3 . TRBV6-5 . TGTGCCAGCAGTTATGGTCAGGAGCCCCCTAGCACAGATACGCAGTATTTT CASSYGQEPPSTDTQYF
TRBJ2-1 TRBD2 TRBV19 . TGTGCCAGTAGTATCTTAGCGGGAGGGATGATGAGTGAGCAGTTCTTC CASSILAGGMMSEQFF
TRBJ1-6 . TRBV6-5 few TGTGCCAGCATGGTACACGGGTCCTATAATTCACCCCTCCACTTT CASMVHGSYNSPLHF
TRBJ2-7 TRBD1 TRBV20-1 few TGCAGTGCCAAGGACAGGGGTAAAGGCGAGCAGTACTTC CSAKDRGKGEQYF
TRBJ2-4 . TRBV13 . TGTGCCAGCAGCCTCCGGGATCTTACGGACATTCAGTACTTC CASSLRDLTDIQYF
TRBJ1-2 . TRBV5-6 . TGTGCCAGCAGCAACTCCGGGGCCGGGGCGAATGGCTACACCTTC CASSNSGAGANGYTF
TRBJ2-5 . TRBV19 few TGTGCCAGTACTGACACGCGGAAGACCCAGTACTTC CASTDTRKTQYF
TRBJ1-4 . TRBV6-1 once TGTTCCAGCCGGAGGGGCCAGCGAGATGAAAAACTGTTTTTT CSSRRGQRDEKLFF
TRBJ2-7 TRBD1 TRBV30 . TGTGCCTGGAGCACCGGGACAGGCTACTACGAGCAGTACTTC CAWSTGTGYYEQYF
TRBJ2-7 . TRBV19 . TGTGCCAGTAGTATGGGCCCCATCTCCTACGAGCAGTACTTC CASSMGPISYEQYF
TRBJ2-5 TRBD1 TRBV6-5 once TGTGCCAGCAGTCCCCCGGGACAGGGGACCCCGACCTACATCGGAGAGACCCAGTACTTC CASSPPGQGTPTYIGETQYF
TRBJ2-7 . TRBV7-9 few TGTGCCAGCAGCCCCCCAGGGGCGCAACTCTACGAGCAGTACTTC CASSPPGAQLYEQYF
TRBJ2-3 . TRBV27 . TGTGCCAGCAGTTCCTGGACTCTTACTAGCACAGATACGCAGTATTTT CASSSWTLTSTDTQYF
TRBJ2-7 . TRBV6-5 . TGTGCCAGCGGGACGGGGGAGCAGTACTTC CASGTGEQYF
TRBJ2-5 TRBD2 TRBV20-1 . TGCAGTGCTAGAGATACTGCGGGAGGGGGACAAGAGACCCAGTACTTC CSARDTAGGGQETQYF
TRBJ1-5 . TRBV27 . TGTGCCAGCAGTACCCGAGCAGGTAGCAATCAGCCCCAGCATTTT CASSTRAGSNQPQHF
TRBJ2-3 TRBD2 TRBV6-5 . TGTGCCAGCAGTGAAGCCCTAGCGGGAAGAACCACAGATACGCAGTATTTT CASSEALAGRTTDTQYF
TRBJ2-2 . TRBV7-6 . TGTGCCAGCAGCCGCGGGACAGTTAACACCGGGGAGCTGTTTTTT CASSRGTVNTGELFF
TRBJ2-1 TRBD2 TRBV27 . TGTGCCAGCAGTCCAAGACTAGCGGGGACCTACAATGAGCAGTTCTTC CASSPRLAGTYNEQFF
TRBJ1-2 . TRBV30 medium-sized TGTGCCTGGACTGGACCCGGCTCTGGTGGCTACACCTTC CAWTGPGSGGYTF
TRBJ1-5 TRBD1 TRBV5-6 . TGTGCCAGCAGCTTAGGACAGGGAGGGGGCAATCAGCCCCAGCATTTT CASSLGQGGGNQPQHF
TRBJ2-7 TRBD2 TRBV19 . TGTGCCAGTAGTACATCCAGGACTAGCGGGAGTGAAGCCTACGAGCAGTACTTC CASSTSRTSGSEAYEQYF
TRBJ2-7 . TRBV6-6 medium-sized TGTGCCAGCAGACCTGGGACAACGGCCCCTGAGCAGTACTTC CASRPGTTAPEQYF
TRBJ1-5 . TRBV12-3/TRBV12-4 . TGTGCCAGCAGTCGTACAGGTAGCAATCAGCCCCAGCATTTT CASSRTGSNQPQHF
TRBJ2-1 TRBD1 TRBV7-6 . TGTGCCAGCAGCTTAGGGCCCGGGACAGGGAACAATGAGCAGTTCTTC CASSLGPGTGNNEQFF
TRBJ2-2 . TRBV11-1 few TGTGCCAGCAGCTCGGGGCCTCGCACCGGGGAGCTGTTTTTT CASSSGPRTGELFF
TRBJ1-1 . TRBV27 few TGTGCCAGCATACGTCTAGGGTACACTGAAGCTTTCTTT CASIRLGYTEAFF
TRBJ2-3 TRBD1 TRBV12-3/TRBV12-4 few TGTGCCAGCAGTTTAGCCACAGGGGGCACAGATACGCAGTATTTT CASSLATGGTDTQYF
TRBJ2-2 . TRBV11-1 . TGTGCCAGCAGCGAACCTCCCGGGGAGCTGTTTTTT CASSEPPGELFF